This T cell receptor beta chain was captured by sequencing in a study of memory CD4+ T cells and cytomegalovirus serostatus. Single viable CD3+CD4+CD8-CD45RO+ cells were sorted as the memory CD4+ T cells. Germline CDR1 is SGHRS and CDR2 is YFSETQ. V shed 2 bases and J shed 2 bases, with 7 bases lying between them. This CDR3 contains 13 residues. Clones were sequenced by immunoSEQ multiplex PCR, and TCRdb holds only the in-frame ones, with some missing. The sample gives about 61,000 clones, 82% of which show up once; about 0.8% is in the top ten. This clone was seen ten or more times. J is TRBJ1-2 and V is TRBV5-1, with a tentative D call TRBD1 (5 bases). Sample: memory CD4+ T cells from blood. The TCR comes from an adult in good health and CMV-seronegative. The CDR3 coding sequence is TGCGCCAGCAGCTTTGGACAAAACTATGGCTACACCTTC. Its translation is CASSFGQNYGYTF.